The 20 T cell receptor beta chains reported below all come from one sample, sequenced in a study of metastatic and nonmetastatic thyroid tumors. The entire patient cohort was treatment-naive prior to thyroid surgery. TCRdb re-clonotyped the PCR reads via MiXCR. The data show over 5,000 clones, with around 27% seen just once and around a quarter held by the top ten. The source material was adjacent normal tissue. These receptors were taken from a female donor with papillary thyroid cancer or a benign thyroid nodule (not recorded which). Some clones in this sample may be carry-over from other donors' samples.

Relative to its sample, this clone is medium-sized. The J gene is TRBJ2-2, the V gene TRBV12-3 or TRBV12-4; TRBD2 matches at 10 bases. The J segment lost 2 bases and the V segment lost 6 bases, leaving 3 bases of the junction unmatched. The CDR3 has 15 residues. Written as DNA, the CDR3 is TGTGCCAGCAGAGGACTAGCGGACAACACCGGGGAGCTGTTTTTT. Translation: CASRGLADNTGELFF.

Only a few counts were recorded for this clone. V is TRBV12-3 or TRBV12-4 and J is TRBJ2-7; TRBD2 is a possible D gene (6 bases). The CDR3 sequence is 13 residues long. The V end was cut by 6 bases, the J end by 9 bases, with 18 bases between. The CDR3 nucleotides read TGTGCCAGCAGCTCCGAGGGAGGATTGGGGCAGTACTTC. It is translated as CASSSEGGLGQYF.

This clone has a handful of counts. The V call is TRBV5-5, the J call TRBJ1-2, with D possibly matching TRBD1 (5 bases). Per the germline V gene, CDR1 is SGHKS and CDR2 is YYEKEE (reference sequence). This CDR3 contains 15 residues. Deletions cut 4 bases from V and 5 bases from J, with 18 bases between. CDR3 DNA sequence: TGTGCCAGCAGCCCGGACGCAGGGAGCGGGTATGGCTACACCTTC. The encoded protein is CASSPDAGSGYGYTF.

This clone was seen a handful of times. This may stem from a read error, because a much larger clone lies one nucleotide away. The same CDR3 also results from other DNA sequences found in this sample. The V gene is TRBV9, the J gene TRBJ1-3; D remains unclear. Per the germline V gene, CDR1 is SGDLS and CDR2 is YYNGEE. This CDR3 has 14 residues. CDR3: CTSSVGSSGNTIYF. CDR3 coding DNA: TGTACCAGCAGCGTCGGCAGCTCTGGAAACACCATATACTTT.

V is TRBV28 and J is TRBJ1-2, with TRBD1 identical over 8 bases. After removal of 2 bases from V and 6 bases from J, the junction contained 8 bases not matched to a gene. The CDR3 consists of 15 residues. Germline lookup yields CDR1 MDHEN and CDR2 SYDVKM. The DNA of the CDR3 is TGTGCCAGCAGTTTACTTCGGACAGGGATTGATGGCTACACCTTC. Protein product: CASSLLRTGIDGYTF.

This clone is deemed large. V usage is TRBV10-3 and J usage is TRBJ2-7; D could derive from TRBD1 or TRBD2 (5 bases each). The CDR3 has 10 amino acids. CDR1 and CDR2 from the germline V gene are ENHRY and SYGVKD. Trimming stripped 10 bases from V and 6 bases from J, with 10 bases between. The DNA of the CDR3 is TGTGCCACACGGGGCGTCGAGCAGTACTTC. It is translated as CATRGVEQYF.

The CDR3 sequence is CATSREWGGTDTQYF. CDR3 DNA sequence: TGTGCCACCAGCAGAGAGTGGGGTGGCACAGATACGCAGTATTTT. The chain joins TRBV15 to TRBJ2-3, with D uncertain. Germline CDR1 and CDR2: LNHNV and YYDKDF (reference sequence). Trimming cost V 0 bases and J 1 base, with 8 bases left between them. The CDR3 has 15 amino acids.

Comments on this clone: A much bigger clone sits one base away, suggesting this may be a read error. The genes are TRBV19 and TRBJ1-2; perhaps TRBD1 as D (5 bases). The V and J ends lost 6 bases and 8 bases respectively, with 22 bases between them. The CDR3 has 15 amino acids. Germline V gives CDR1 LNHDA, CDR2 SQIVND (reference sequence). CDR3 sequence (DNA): TGTGCCAGTAGACGATCCTGGGCCCAGGGCCAAGGCTACACCTTC. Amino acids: CASRRSWAQGQGYTF.

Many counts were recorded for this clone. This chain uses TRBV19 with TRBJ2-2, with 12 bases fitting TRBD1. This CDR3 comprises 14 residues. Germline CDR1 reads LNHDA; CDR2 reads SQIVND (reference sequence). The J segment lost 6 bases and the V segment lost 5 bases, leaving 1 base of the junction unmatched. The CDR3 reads CASSGTGGAGELFF. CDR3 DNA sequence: TGTGCCAGTAGTGGGACAGGGGGCGCCGGGGAGCTGTTTTTT.

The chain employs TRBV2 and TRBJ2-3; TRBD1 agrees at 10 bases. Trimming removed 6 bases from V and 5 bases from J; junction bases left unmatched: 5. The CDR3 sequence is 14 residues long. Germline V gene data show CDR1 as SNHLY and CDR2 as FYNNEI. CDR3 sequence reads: CASRDGQGVDTQYF. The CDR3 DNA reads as TGTGCCAGCAGGGACGGACAGGGGGTAGATACGCAGTATTTT.

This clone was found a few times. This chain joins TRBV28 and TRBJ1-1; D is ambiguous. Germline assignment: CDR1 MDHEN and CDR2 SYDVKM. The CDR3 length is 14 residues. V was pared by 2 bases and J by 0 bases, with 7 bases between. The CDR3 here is CASSLMPLNTEAFF. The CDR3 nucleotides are TGTGCCAGCAGTTTAATGCCGCTGAACACTGAAGCTTTCTTT.

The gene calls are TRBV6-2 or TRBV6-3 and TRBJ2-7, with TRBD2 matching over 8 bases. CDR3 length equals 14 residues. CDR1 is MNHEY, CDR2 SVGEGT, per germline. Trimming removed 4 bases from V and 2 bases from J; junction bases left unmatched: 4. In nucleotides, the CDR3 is TGTGCCAGCAGTTGGTCAGCGGGAGCCTACGAGCAGTACTTC. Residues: CASSWSAGAYEQYF.

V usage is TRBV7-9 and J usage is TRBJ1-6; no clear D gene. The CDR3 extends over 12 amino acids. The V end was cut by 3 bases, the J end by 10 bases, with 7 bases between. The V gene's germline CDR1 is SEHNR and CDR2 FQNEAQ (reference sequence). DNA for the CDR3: TGTGCCAGCAGCTTTGCCACCTCACCCCTCCACTTT. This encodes CASSFATSPLHF.

The CDR3 DNA follows: TGTGCCAGCAGCTTAGATCCTAGCGGGACGTCCTACGAGCAGTACTTC. This codes for CASSLDPSGTSYEQYF. This chain uses TRBV11-2 with TRBJ2-7; 9 bases agree with TRBD2. The V and J ends lost 0 bases and 1 base, in that order; junction bases with no gene match: 4. Germline V gene lookup returns CDR1 SGHAT and CDR2 FQNNGV. The CDR3 sequence is 16 residues long.

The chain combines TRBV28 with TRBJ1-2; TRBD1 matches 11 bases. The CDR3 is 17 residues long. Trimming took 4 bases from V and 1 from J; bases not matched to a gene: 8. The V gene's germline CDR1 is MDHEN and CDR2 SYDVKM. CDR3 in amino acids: CASSSGQGALDNYGYTF. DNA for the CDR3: TGTGCCAGCAGTTCAGGACAGGGGGCGCTTGATAACTATGGCTACACCTTC.

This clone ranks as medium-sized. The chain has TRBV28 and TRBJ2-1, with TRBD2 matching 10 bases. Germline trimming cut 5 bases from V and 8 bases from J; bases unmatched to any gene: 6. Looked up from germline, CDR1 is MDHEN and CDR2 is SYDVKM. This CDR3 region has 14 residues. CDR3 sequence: CASSPSGSFDEQFF. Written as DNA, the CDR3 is TGTGCCAGCAGTCCTAGCGGGAGTTTCGATGAGCAGTTCTTC.

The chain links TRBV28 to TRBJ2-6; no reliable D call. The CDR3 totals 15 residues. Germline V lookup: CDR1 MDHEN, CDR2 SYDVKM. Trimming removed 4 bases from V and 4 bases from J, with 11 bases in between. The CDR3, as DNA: TGTGCCAGCAGTTCCCGGTGGGTGGGGGCCAACGTCCTGACTTTC. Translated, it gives CASSSRWVGANVLTF.

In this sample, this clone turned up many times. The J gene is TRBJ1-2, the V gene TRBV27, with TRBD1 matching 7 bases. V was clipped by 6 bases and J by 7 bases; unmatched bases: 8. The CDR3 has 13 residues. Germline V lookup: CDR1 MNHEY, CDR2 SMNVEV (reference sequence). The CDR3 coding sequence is TGTGCCAGCAGGGAAGGGGGCGCAGGTGGCTACACCTTC. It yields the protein CASREGGAGGYTF.

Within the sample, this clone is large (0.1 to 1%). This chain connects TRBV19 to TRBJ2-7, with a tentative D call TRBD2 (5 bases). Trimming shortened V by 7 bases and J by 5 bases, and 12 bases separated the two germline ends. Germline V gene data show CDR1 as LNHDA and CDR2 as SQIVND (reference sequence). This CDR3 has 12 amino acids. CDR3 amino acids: CASKMRAHEQYF. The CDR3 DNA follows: TGTGCCAGTAAAATGAGGGCCCACGAGCAGTACTTC.

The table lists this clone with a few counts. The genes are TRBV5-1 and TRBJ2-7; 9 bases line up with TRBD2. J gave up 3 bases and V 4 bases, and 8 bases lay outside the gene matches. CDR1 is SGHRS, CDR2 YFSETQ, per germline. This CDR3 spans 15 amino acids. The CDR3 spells CASSAAGGLFYEQYF. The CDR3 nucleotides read TGCGCCAGCAGCGCAGCGGGGGGCCTCTTCTACGAGCAGTACTTC.